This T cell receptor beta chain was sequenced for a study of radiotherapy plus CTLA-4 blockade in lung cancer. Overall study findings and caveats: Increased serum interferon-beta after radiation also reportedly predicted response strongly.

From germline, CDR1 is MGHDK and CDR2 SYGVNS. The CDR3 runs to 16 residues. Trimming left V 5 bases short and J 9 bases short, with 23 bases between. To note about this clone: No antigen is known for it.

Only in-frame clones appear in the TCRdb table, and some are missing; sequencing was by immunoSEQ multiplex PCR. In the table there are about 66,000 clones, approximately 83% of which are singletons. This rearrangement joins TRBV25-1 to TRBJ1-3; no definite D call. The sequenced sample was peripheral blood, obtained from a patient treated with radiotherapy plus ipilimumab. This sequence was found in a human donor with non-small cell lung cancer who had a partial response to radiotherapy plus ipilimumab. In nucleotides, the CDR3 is TGTGCCAGCAGTCGCTCCGGGTTAGAAACCCGAATCACCATATATTTT. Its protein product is CASSRSGLETRITIYF.